The 8 T cell receptor beta chains in this list originate from one sample, sequenced in a study of metastatic and nonmetastatic thyroid tumors (dated by TCRdb to the early 2020s). Libraries were made using PCR. TCRdb names Illumina HiSeq 4000 as the instrument used. TCRdb reanalyzed the raw reads on its own, using fastp at Q25 for trimming and MiXCR for clone calling, and kept in-frame beta chains. In all, the sample holds nearly 35,000 clones, and more than 15% of those were seen once. The top ten clonotypes cover 6.5% to 8.5% of the sample. No patient had received any treatment before thyroid surgery. The sample taken for sequencing was blood. The source of these receptors is a female donor with papillary thyroid cancer or a benign thyroid nodule (not recorded which). Some clones in this sample may be carry-over from other donors' samples.

By share of the sample, this clone is medium-sized. The CDR3, as DNA: TGTGCCAGCAGTTCTGGGACTAGCGGGAGGGCCCTCGAGCAGTACTTC. This translates into CASSSGTSGRALEQYF. This chain connects TRBV28 to TRBJ2-7, with 16 positions matching TRBD2. The J segment lost 6 bases and the V segment lost 4 bases, leaving 6 bases of the junction unmatched. Looked up from germline, CDR1 is MDHEN and CDR2 is SYDVKM. The CDR3 runs to 16 residues.

In this sample, this clone turned up a few times. One end of the junction varies from germline; a read error may be responsible. This chain uses TRBV12-3 or TRBV12-4 with TRBJ2-6; the match to TRBD1 covers 10 bases. The CDR3 sequence is 16 residues long. CDR3 bases: TGTGCCAGCAGGGACAGGGGGGGCTCTGGGTCCAACCTCCTGACTTTC. As protein: CASRDRGGSGSNLLTF.

Ten or more counts support this clone. V and J are TRBV2 and TRBJ2-1, with 7 bases lining up with TRBD2. Trimming removed 7 bases from V and 7 bases from J; junction bases left unmatched: 10. The CDR3 contains 14 residues. Germline V CDR1 and CDR2: SNHLY, FYNNEI. The CDR3 reads CASNVGGPGNEQFF. CDR3 DNA sequence: TGTGCCAGCAACGTGGGAGGGCCGGGAAATGAGCAGTTCTTC.

This clone was counted many times. CDR3 region: CASKQGIYEQYF. CDR3 in DNA: TGTGCCAGCAAACAGGGCATCTACGAGCAGTACTTC. The genes are TRBV2 and TRBJ2-7; TRBD1 might be the D (6 bases). Deletions cut 7 bases from V and 3 bases from J, with 10 bases between. The CDR3 is 12 amino acids. Looked up from germline, CDR1 is SNHLY and CDR2 is FYNNEI.

CDR3 nucleotide sequence: TGTGCCACCAGTGCGGGGGCGGTTAACTATGGCTACACCTTC. This gives the protein CATSAGAVNYGYTF. The chain employs TRBV24-1 and TRBJ1-2; perhaps TRBD1 as D (6 bases). Germline V lookup: CDR1 KGHDR, CDR2 SFDVKD. The CDR3 consists of 14 residues. Trimming took 5 bases from V and 1 from J, leaving 10 bases between them.

This clone came up many times. The DNA for the CDR3 is TGTGCCACCAGTGATTCGCGGGGTGCCAAAAACATTCAGTACTTC. Protein: CATSDSRGAKNIQYF. The chain recombines TRBV24-1 with TRBJ2-4; tentatively, D is TRBD2 (6 bases). In germline, CDR1 is KGHDR, CDR2 SFDVKD. Trimming pared 2 bases from V and 1 base from J, leaving 8 bases between. The CDR3 spans 15 residues.

This clone has a handful of counts. One junction end does not reproduce the germline sequence, and a read error may be involved. The rearrangement links TRBV4-1 to TRBJ2-2; 10 nucleotides agree with TRBD2. Germline CDR1 and CDR2: MGHRA and YSYEKL. CDR3 length: 15 residues. The CDR3 DNA reads TGCGCCGGCAGCCGCCTAGCGGGAGTAGGCGTGGAGCTGTTTTTT. Its protein product is CAGSRLAGVGVELFF.

This clone was found many times. The chain employs TRBV5-4 and TRBJ1-2; no definite D call. With 0 bases removed from V and 4 bases from J, the gap between germline ends came to 13 bases. The germline V gene has CDR1 SGHNT and CDR2 YYREEE (reference sequence). The CDR3 runs 15 residues. CDR3 coding DNA: TGTGCCAGCAGCTTGGCATTGGACGGGAGCTATGGCTACACCTTC. Its translation: CASSLALDGSYGYTF. The whole variable domain, remainder taken from reference TRBV5-4 and TRBJ1-2, is ETGVTQSPTHLIKTRGQQVTLRCSSQSGHNTVSWYQQALGQGPQFIFQYYREEENGRGNFPPRFSGLQFPNYSSELNVNALELDDSALYLCASSLALDGSYGYTFGSGTRLTVV.